The 13 T cell receptor beta chains in this list originate from one sample, sequenced in a study of blood T cell repertoires in COVID-19. Produced via immunoSEQ multiplex PCR; TCRdb's table is partial and in-frame only. The repertoire has 130,000 to 150,000 clones, approximately 86% of them found once; the top ten carry nearly 0.95%. Sequenced input: peripheral blood. All receptors come from a woman aged 50 to 60 with acute or convalescent COVID-19.

The gene calls are TRBV18 and TRBJ1-4, with 10 nucleotides matching TRBD1. The V gene's germline CDR1 is KGHSH and CDR2 LQKENI. Trimming cost V 6 bases and J 8 bases; bases outside gene matches: 9. The CDR3 is made up of 15 amino acids. In DNA, the CDR3 is TGTGCCAGCTCTACTGGGACAGGGGAGGCGGAAAAACTGTTTTTT. Its protein product is CASSTGTGEAEKLFF.

V is TRBV15 and J is TRBJ2-3, with 8 bases matching TRBD2. CDR1 is LNHNV and CDR2 is YYDKDF in the germline V gene (reference sequence). The CDR3 contains 16 residues. V shed 0 bases and J 6 bases; nucleotides not matched to a gene: 8. Written as DNA, the CDR3 is TGTGCCACCAGCAGAGATATTGCGGGGGGCGTGGATACGCAGTATTTT. Encoded protein: CATSRDIAGGVDTQYF.

The chain joins TRBV6-5 to TRBJ1-1, with 9 bases lining up with TRBD1. The V segment lost 6 bases and the J segment 10 bases; nucleotides outside the gene matches: 12. CDR1 MNHEY and CDR2 SVGAGI come from the germline V gene. This CDR3 has 14 amino acids. Here the CDR3 DNA reads TGTGCCAGCAGCCTCCCCCCGGACAGGGGATCAGCTTTCTTT. Its translation: CASSLPPDRGSAFF.

The genes are TRBV7-9 and TRBJ1-5; 7 positions match TRBD1. The CDR3 loop spans 14 amino acids. Germline trimming cut 5 bases from V and 5 bases from J; bases unmatched to any gene: 6. Per the germline V gene, CDR1 is SEHNR and CDR2 is FQNEAQ (reference sequence). The CDR3 DNA reads TGTGCCAGCAGCAAGACAGGGAACGATCAGCCCCAGCATTTT. This encodes CASSKTGNDQPQHF. The entire variable domain, with the rest obtained from reference TRBV7-9 and TRBJ1-5, is as follows: DTGVSQNPRHKITKRGQNVTFRCDPISEHNRLYWYRQTLGQGPEFLTYFQNEAQLEKSRLLSDRFSAERPKGSFSTLEIQRTEQGDSAMYLCASSKTGNDQPQHFGDGTRLSIL.

This chain's CDR3 is CSVAFGGYEQYF. The DNA of the CDR3 is TGCAGCGTTGCATTTGGGGGGTACGAGCAGTACTTC. The V gene is TRBV29-1, the J gene TRBJ2-7, with TRBD2 as a possible D gene (6 bases). Per germline, CDR1 SQVTM and CDR2 ANQGSEA. The CDR3 runs 12 residues. V lost 4 bases to trimming and J lost 4 bases, with 11 bases between them.

V and J are TRBV28 and TRBJ2-5; 8 positions match TRBD1. The CDR3 extends over 13 amino acids. J was trimmed by 5 bases and V by 6 bases; bases with no gene match: 5. CDR1 MDHEN and CDR2 SYDVKM come from the germline V gene. The CDR3 reads CASRDRDRETQYF. The CDR3 DNA follows: TGTGCCAGCAGGGACAGGGACCGCGAGACCCAGTACTTC. Full variable domain (remainder filled in from reference TRBV28 and TRBJ2-5): DVKVTQSSRYLVKRTGEKVFLECVQDMDHENMFWYRQDPGLGLRLIYFSYDVKMKEKGDIPEGYSVSREKKERFSLILESASTNQTSMYLCASRDRDRETQYFGPGTRLLVL.

This clone was seen a handful of times. J is TRBJ2-7 and V is TRBV27, with 7 positions matching TRBD1. The V segment lost 6 bases and the J segment 3 bases; nucleotides outside the gene matches: 8. The length of the CDR3 is 14 residues. CDR1 is MNHEY, CDR2 SMNVEV, per germline (reference sequence). The CDR3 sequence: CASSLNRGIYEQYF. The CDR3 nucleotides are TGTGCCAGCAGCTTGAACAGGGGCATCTACGAGCAGTACTTC.

This chain uses TRBV5-1 with TRBJ1-4; D remains unclear. The length of the CDR3 is 14 residues. The germline V gene has CDR1 SGHRS and CDR2 YFSETQ. Trimming pared 2 bases from V and 4 bases from J, leaving 9 bases between. CDR3 DNA: TGCGCCAGCAGCTTAGACCAGGTTAATGAAAAACTGTTTTTT. Translated, it gives CASSLDQVNEKLFF.

The chain joins TRBV12-5 to TRBJ1-2; D is perhaps TRBD1 (5 bases). The V end was cut by 3 bases, the J end by 8 bases, with 16 bases between. This CDR3 region has 14 residues. Looked up from germline, CDR1 is LGHNT and CDR2 is FRNRAP. In nucleotides, the CDR3 is TGTGCTAGTGGTTTCGCGCGAGGAGGGGACGGCTACACCTTC. It encodes CASGFARGGDGYTF.

This chain links TRBV19 with TRBJ1-6; TRBD1 agrees at 10 bases. CDR1 LNHDA and CDR2 SQIVND come from the germline V gene (reference sequence). Trimming took 5 bases from V and 9 from J; bases not matched to a gene: 13. The CDR3 consists of 17 residues. The CDR3 sequence: CASSEGQGPMLTSPLHF. The CDR3 bases are TGTGCCAGTAGTGAGGGACAGGGGCCGATGTTGACTTCACCCCTCCACTTT.

This clone came up a few times. The chain combines TRBV4-1 with TRBJ1-2; D might be TRBD1 (5 bases). Trimming took 0 bases from V and 1 from J, leaving 9 bases between them. The CDR3 extends over 15 amino acids. CDR1 MGHRA and CDR2 YSYEKL come from the germline V gene. CDR3 in DNA: TGCGCCAGCAGCCAAGATCACCAGGGTAACTATGGCTACACCTTC. Amino acid sequence: CASSQDHQGNYGYTF.

In its sample, this clone was seen a few times. The chain joins TRBV6-5 to TRBJ2-7; 8 nucleotides line up with TRBD1. The CDR3 loop spans 13 amino acids. Germline-derived CDR1 and CDR2 are MNHEY and SVGAGI. V shed 6 bases, J shed 3 bases, and the junction held 4 bases outside the gene matches. The CDR3 nucleotides read TGTGCCAGCAGACGCGGACAGGGCTACGAGCAGTACTTC. This encodes CASRRGQGYEQYF.

This clone was seen more than once but under ten times. This chain connects TRBV30 to TRBJ1-2; TRBD1 aligns across 8 bases. This CDR3 region has 14 residues. Germline CDR1 is GTSNPN and CDR2 is SVGIG (reference sequence). Unmatched junction bases numbered 6, after V lost 2 bases and J lost 4 bases. CDR3 nucleotide sequence: TGTGCCTGGAGTTCCAGGGGGCCTGGCTATGGCTACACCTTC. It translates to CAWSSRGPGYGYTF.